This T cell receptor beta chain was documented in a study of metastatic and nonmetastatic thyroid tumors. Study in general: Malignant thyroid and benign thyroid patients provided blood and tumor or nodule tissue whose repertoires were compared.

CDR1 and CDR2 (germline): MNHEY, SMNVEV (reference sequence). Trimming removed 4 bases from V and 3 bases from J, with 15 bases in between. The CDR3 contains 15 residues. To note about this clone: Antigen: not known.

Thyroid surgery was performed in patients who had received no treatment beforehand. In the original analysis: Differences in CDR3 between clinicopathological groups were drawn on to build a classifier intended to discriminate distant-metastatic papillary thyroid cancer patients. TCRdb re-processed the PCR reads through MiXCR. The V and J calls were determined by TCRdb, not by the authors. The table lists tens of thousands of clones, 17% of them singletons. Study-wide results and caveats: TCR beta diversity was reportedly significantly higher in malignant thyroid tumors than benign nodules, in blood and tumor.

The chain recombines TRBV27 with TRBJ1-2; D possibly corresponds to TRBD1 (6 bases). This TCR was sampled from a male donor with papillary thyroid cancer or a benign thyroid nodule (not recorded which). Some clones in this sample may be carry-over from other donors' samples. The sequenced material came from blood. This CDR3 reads CASSSPTGGDYGYTF. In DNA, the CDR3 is TGTGCCAGCAGTTCCCCGACAGGTGGAGACTATGGCTACACCTTC.